These 10 T cell receptor beta chains came from one sample sequenced in a study of blood T cell repertoires in COVID-19. Method: immunoSEQ multiplex PCR; TCRdb's copy keeps in-frame clones and lacks some. The sample has a few hundred thousand clones; 75% to 90% are singletons. Input material: peripheral blood. The receptors stem from a woman in her fifties or sixties with COVID-19, enrolled during active disease.

The chain joins TRBV19 to TRBJ2-2; 7 bases map to TRBD2. Germline V gives CDR1 LNHDA, CDR2 SQIVND (reference sequence). The CDR3 runs 14 residues. V gave up 6 bases and J gave up 0 bases; unmatched junction bases: 1. For the CDR3, the DNA is TGTGCCAGTAGAGCGGGACCGAACACCGGGGAGCTGTTTTTT. It encodes CASRAGPNTGELFF. Full variable domain (rest looked up from reference TRBV19 and TRBJ2-2): DGGITQSPKYLFRKEGQNVTLSCEQNLNHDAMYWYRQDPGQGLRLIYYSQIVNDFQKGDIAEGYSVSREKKESFPLTVTSAQKNPTAFYLCASRAGPNTGELFFGEGSRLTVL.

The gene calls are TRBV5-4 and TRBJ2-7; D is perhaps TRBD1 (5 bases). V was pared by 0 bases and J by 5 bases, with 9 bases between. The CDR3 runs 13 residues. Germline CDR1 is SGHNT and CDR2 is YYREEE (reference sequence). CDR3 in DNA: TGTGCCAGCAGCTTGGCCGCAGGGAACGAGCAGTACTTC. Translating gives CASSLAAGNEQYF.

The V call is TRBV7-8, the J call TRBJ1-2, with D unclear. The CDR3 spans 12 residues. Per the germline V gene, CDR1 is SGHVS and CDR2 is FQNEAQ. V dropped 2 bases and J dropped 8 bases, with 9 bases sitting between them. The CDR3 DNA is TGTGCCAGCAGCTTAAATGGAGGAGGCTACACCTTC. Its protein is CASSLNGGGYTF.

The CDR3 reads CASSLGQGIAEAFF. The DNA for the CDR3 is TGTGCCAGCAGCTTAGGACAGGGGATTGCTGAAGCTTTCTTT. The rearrangement uses TRBV6-5 and TRBJ1-1, with TRBD1 identical over 9 bases. CDR1 and CDR2 from the germline V gene are MNHEY and SVGAGI. Trimming at V came to 6 bases and at J to 6 bases, leaving 8 bases not matched to a gene. This CDR3 contains 14 residues.

The V call is TRBV5-1, the J call TRBJ2-1, with D perhaps matching TRBD2 (6 bases). Looked up from germline, CDR1 is SGHRS and CDR2 is YFSETQ. The V end was cut by 2 bases, the J end by 2 bases, with 11 bases between. The CDR3 spans 15 residues. The CDR3 sequence: CASSFDGTPYNEQFF. In DNA form, the CDR3 reads TGCGCCAGCAGCTTCGACGGGACTCCCTACAATGAGCAGTTCTTC.

V and J are TRBV10-3 and TRBJ1-2; D is perhaps TRBD1 (5 bases). The CDR3 contains 14 residues. The germline V gene encodes CDR1 ENHRY and CDR2 SYGVKD. V lost 5 bases and J lost 6, with 16 bases in between. CDR3 sequence (DNA): TGTGCCATCAGTCCCCCAGGGAGGGAAGATGGCTACACCTTC. Translation gives CAISPPGREDGYTF.

V is TRBV28 and J is TRBJ1-4, with 7 bases lining up with TRBD1. This CDR3 region has 15 residues. Per germline, CDR1 MDHEN and CDR2 SYDVKM. V was clipped by 6 bases and J by 3 bases; unmatched bases: 7. The CDR3 protein is CASRTNRGANEKLFF. CDR3 sequence (DNA): TGTGCCAGCAGGACTAACAGGGGTGCTAATGAAAAACTGTTTTTT.

This rearrangement joins TRBV7-9 to TRBJ2-7, with 10 positions matching TRBD1. Germline V CDR1 and CDR2: SEHNR, FQNEAQ (reference sequence). The CDR3 extends over 15 amino acids. V lost 0 bases and J lost 5; bases outside the gene matches: 4. The CDR3 is CASSLARDRGNEQYF. Written as DNA, the CDR3 is TGTGCCAGCAGCTTAGCCCGGGACAGGGGAAACGAGCAGTACTTC.

V gene TRBV5-4 combines with J gene TRBJ1-2; no firm D call. V lost 10 bases and J 4 bases, leaving 20 bases between the germline ends. The CDR3 has 14 amino acids. Germline assignment: CDR1 SGHNT and CDR2 YYREEE (reference sequence). CDR3 sequence: CAGRSAGYTYGYTF. CDR3 DNA sequence: TGTGCCGGCCGCTCTGCGGGGTATACCTATGGCTACACCTTC. Full variable domain (missing parts from reference TRBV5-4 and TRBJ1-2): ETGVTQSPTHLIKTRGQQVTLRCSSQSGHNTVSWYQQALGQGPQFIFQYYREEENGRGNFPPRFSGLQFPNYSSELNVNALELDDSALYLCAGRSAGYTYGYTFGSGTRLTVV.

The chain is built from TRBV7-8 and TRBJ1-1; TRBD1 is a possible D gene (5 bases). V lost 1 base to trimming and J lost 3 bases, with 6 bases between them. Looked up from germline, CDR1 is SGHVS and CDR2 is FQNEAQ. This CDR3 has 13 residues. The CDR3 DNA follows: TGTGCCAGCAGCTTAGTCAGGGACACTGAAGCTTTCTTT. Translating gives CASSLVRDTEAFF.